Sequencing of this T cell receptor (beta chain) was carried out in a study of blood T cell repertoires in COVID-19. Study background: Material from acute and convalescent COVID-19 was sourced from the United States, Italy and Spain. Nucleic acid was either cDNA or gDNA, and it came from T cells, B-cell-depleted T cells, or PBMCs.

V was shortened by 10 bases and J by 9 bases, with 18 bases between the two germline ends. CDR1 and CDR2 (germline): MDHEN, SYDVKM. This CDR3 contains 13 residues. In the authors' methods: Scientists estimated how many nucleated cells there were by amplifying reference gene primers. TCRdb's copy holds only in-frame clones and misses some; the assay was immunoSEQ multiplex PCR. The DNA was the basis for D and trimming; V, J and clone size are from that table. The sample shows some 490,000 clones, approximately 85% of them seen only once. The source material was peripheral blood. This clonotype was sampled from a human donor in a cohort sampled during active COVID-19. V and J are TRBV28 and TRBJ2-2; D may be TRBD1 (6 bases). CDR3 residues: CATRDTLTWELFF. CDR3 sequence (DNA): TGTGCCACCCGGGACACGCTGACCTGGGAGCTGTTTTTT.